One and the same sample provided the 26 T cell receptor beta chains below, sequenced in a study of blood T cell repertoires in COVID-19. Profiled with immunoSEQ multiplex PCR; TCRdb holds only in-frame clones, not every one. The table shows tens of thousands of clones, with almost 85% occurring only once. Sequencing input: peripheral blood. These TCRs come from a man in his 60s with acute or convalescent COVID-19.

The rearrangement uses TRBV24-1 and TRBJ1-5; TRBD1 is a possible D gene (6 bases). V gave up 6 bases and J gave up 4 bases, with 9 bases separating them. The CDR3 totals 13 residues. From germline, CDR1 is KGHDR and CDR2 SFDVKD. CDR3 bases: TGTGCCACCAGTATAGGGGGAAATCAGCCCCAGCATTTT. It is translated as CATSIGGNQPQHF.

The rearrangement uses TRBV7-9 and TRBJ2-7; D ambiguous. The germline V gene has CDR1 SEHNR and CDR2 FQNEAQ (reference sequence). Deletions cut 4 bases from V and 3 bases from J, with 7 bases between. CDR3 length: 12 residues. CDR3 sequence reads: CASSSVDYEQYF. The CDR3 region has the DNA TGTGCCAGCAGCTCGGTAGACTACGAGCAGTACTTC.

The chain has TRBV6-5 and TRBJ1-2; maybe TRBD1 (6 bases). CDR1 and CDR2 from the germline V gene are MNHEY and SVGAGI. Trimming pared 4 bases from V and 8 bases from J, leaving 8 bases between. This CDR3 comprises 11 residues. CDR3 in amino acids: CASSSQGGYTF. CDR3 sequence (DNA): TGTGCCAGCAGTTCCCAGGGGGGCTACACCTTC.

This CDR3 reads CASSPGQDIGYTF. CDR3 sequence (DNA): TGTGCCAGCTCACCGGGACAGGATATTGGCTACACCTTC. The chain employs TRBV18 and TRBJ1-2; 8 bases map to TRBD1. CDR1 and CDR2 (germline): KGHSH, LQKENI. The CDR3 spans 13 residues. The ends lost 3 bases at V and 7 bases at J; junction bases unmatched: 4.

This sequence joins TRBV6-6 and TRBJ1-1, with no clear D. V lost 4 bases to trimming and J lost 0 bases, with 3 bases between them. The CDR3 extends over 12 amino acids. Germline values: CDR1 MNHNY, CDR2 SVGAGI (reference sequence). CDR3 sequence: CASSLMNTEAFF. CDR3 in DNA: TGTGCCAGCAGTTTAATGAACACTGAAGCTTTCTTT.

The chain recombines TRBV5-1 with TRBJ1-4; D possibly corresponds to TRBD1 (5 bases). Germline CDR1 reads SGHRS; CDR2 reads YFSETQ. CDR3 length: 16 amino acids. V dropped 8 bases and J dropped 0 bases, with 17 bases sitting between them. The CDR3 spells CASSPTGGATNEKLFF. In DNA, the CDR3 is TGCGCCAGTTCACCGACGGGAGGGGCAACTAATGAAAAACTGTTTTTT.

This clone has only one observation. This chain connects TRBV6-6 to TRBJ2-2; D perhaps matches TRBD2 (5 bases). The CDR3 covers 13 residues. Germline V gene lookup returns CDR1 MNHNY and CDR2 SVGAGI (reference sequence). V gave up 8 bases and J gave up 8 bases, with 15 bases separating them. CDR3 amino acids: CASCVRELGELFF. The CDR3, as DNA: TGTGCCAGCTGCGTGAGGGAGTTAGGGGAGCTGTTTTTT.

J is TRBJ2-6 and V is TRBV7-2, with D hard to call. The germline V and J ends were trimmed by 6 bases and 0 bases, with 9 bases remaining between them. The CDR3 extends over 15 amino acids. Per germline, CDR1 SGHTA and CDR2 FQGNSA. The CDR3 DNA is TGTGCCAGCAGTCCCCTCGGCTCTGGGGCCAACGTCCTGACTTTC. This gives the protein CASSPLGSGANVLTF.

This clone came up a few times. The rearrangement uses TRBV6-6 and TRBJ2-5, with no clear D. This CDR3 spans 14 amino acids. Germline values: CDR1 MNHNY, CDR2 SVGAGI (reference sequence). The ends were cut back, 2 bases at V and 2 bases at J, with 9 bases in the middle. The CDR3 DNA is TGTGCCAGCAGTTACCTGGCAGGTCAAGAGACCCAGTACTTC. This gives the protein CASSYLAGQETQYF.

The chain joins TRBV7-2 to TRBJ1-1; 11 positions match TRBD1. Germline V gene lookup returns CDR1 SGHTA and CDR2 FQGNSA. The CDR3 runs to 16 residues. The ends lost 9 bases at V and 5 bases at J; junction bases unmatched: 14. The CDR3 sequence: CASKVPGQGAGTEAFF. CDR3 coding DNA: TGTGCCAGTAAGGTTCCAGGACAGGGGGCTGGAACTGAAGCTTTCTTT.

The chain joins TRBV28 to TRBJ1-1, with unresolved D. The CDR3 runs to 11 residues. V was shortened by 7 bases and J by 10 bases, with 13 bases between the two germline ends. The germline V gene encodes CDR1 MDHEN and CDR2 SYDVKM. The CDR3 protein is CASTWREGAFF. The CDR3 DNA sequence: TGTGCCAGCACCTGGAGAGAAGGAGCTTTCTTT.

The J gene is TRBJ1-4, the V gene TRBV28; TRBD1 aligns across 7 bases. This CDR3 has 15 amino acids. Germline lookup yields CDR1 MDHEN and CDR2 SYDVKM. The J segment lost 4 bases and the V segment lost 7 bases, leaving 9 bases of the junction unmatched. CDR3 residues: CASTPGGSINEKLFF. The CDR3 DNA is TGTGCCAGCACTCCAGGGGGATCGATTAATGAAAAACTGTTTTTT.

This clone was detected a few times. The V gene is TRBV11-2, the J gene TRBJ2-7, with D maybe TRBD1 (5 bases). The CDR3 loop spans 12 amino acids. Trimming pared 5 bases from V and 1 base from J, leaving 6 bases between. CDR1 SGHAT and CDR2 FQNNGV come from the germline V gene. Here the CDR3 reads CASSRQSYEQYF. The CDR3 nucleotides are TGTGCCAGCAGCCGACAGTCCTACGAGCAGTACTTC. Full variable domain (missing parts from reference TRBV11-2 and TRBJ2-7): EAGVAQSPRYKIIEKRQSVAFWCNPISGHATLYWYQQILGQGPKLLIQFQNNGVVDDSQLPKDRFSAERLKGVDSTLKIQPAKLEDSAVYLCASSRQSYEQYFGPGTRLTVT.

The J gene is TRBJ2-2, the V gene TRBV5-4, with D possibly being TRBD1 (5 bases). Trimming removed 0 bases at V and 3 bases at J, with 12 bases between. The CDR3 spans 16 residues. Germline V gene data show CDR1 as SGHNT and CDR2 as YYREEE (reference sequence). In nucleotides, the CDR3 is TGTGCCAGCAGCTTGGTGCAGGGTGCGGACACCGGGGAGCTGTTTTTT. Translating it yields CASSLVQGADTGELFF. The full variable domain, in which reference TRBV5-4 and TRBJ2-2 provide the parts outside the CDR3, is ETGVTQSPTHLIKTRGQQVTLRCSSQSGHNTVSWYQQALGQGPQFIFQYYREEENGRGNFPPRFSGLQFPNYSSELNVNALELDDSALYLCASSLVQGADTGELFFGEGSRLTVL.

The DNA for the CDR3 is TGTGCCACACAGCGGGAGGGGACCGGGGAGCTGTTTTTT. Its translation is CATQREGTGELFF. This chain links TRBV28 with TRBJ2-2; 10 bases fit TRBD2. Germline CDR1 reads MDHEN; CDR2 reads SYDVKM. V lost 10 bases, J lost 5 bases, and 4 bases stayed unmatched. CDR3 length equals 13 residues. The full variable domain, with the rest looked up from reference TRBV28 and TRBJ2-2, is DVKVTQSSRYLVKRTGEKVFLECVQDMDHENMFWYRQDPGLGLRLIYFSYDVKMKEKGDIPEGYSVSREKKERFSLILESASTNQTSMYLCATQREGTGELFFGEGSRLTVL.

This chain uses TRBV27 with TRBJ2-1; 15 bases agree with TRBD2. V shed 2 bases, J shed 0 bases, and the junction held 11 bases outside the gene matches. The germline V gene has CDR1 MNHEY and CDR2 SMNVEV (reference sequence). The CDR3 length is 21 residues. The CDR3 reads CASSLPSGLAGGPSSYNEQFF. The CDR3 DNA follows: TGTGCCAGCAGTTTACCCTCTGGACTAGCGGGAGGGCCCAGCTCCTACAATGAGCAGTTCTTC.

This clone was detected only once. This chain links TRBV5-3 with TRBJ2-3, with TRBD2 matching 11 bases. TRBV5-3 carries the ORF label, with uncertain function. The V and J ends lost 4 bases and 9 bases, in that order; junction bases with no gene match: 19. This CDR3 has 18 residues. The CDR3 protein is CARSPPTSGEPWGRTQYF. The CDR3 DNA reads TGTGCCAGAAGCCCTCCGACTAGCGGGGAGCCGTGGGGTAGGACGCAGTATTTT.

The chain carries TRBV24-1 and TRBJ2-5; TRBD2 is a possible D gene (7 bases). Trimming took 6 bases from V and 4 from J, leaving 14 bases between them. CDR1 and CDR2 (germline): KGHDR, SFDVKD. This CDR3 region has 14 residues. CDR3 sequence reads: CATSLGGGGETQYF. CDR3 DNA sequence: TGTGCCACCAGTCTGGGAGGGGGAGGAGAGACCCAGTACTTC.

The V and J genes are TRBV6-5 and TRBJ1-3; D remains ambiguous. The CDR3 has 14 amino acids. Germline V lookup: CDR1 MNHEY, CDR2 SVGAGI. V was pared by 0 bases and J by 2 bases, with 5 bases between. CDR3: CASSYSQTGNTIYF. In nucleotides, the CDR3 is TGTGCCAGCAGTTACTCCCAGACTGGAAACACCATATATTTT.

This chain's CDR3 is CASSQPLPGTSGRGEQFF. CDR3 nucleotide sequence: TGTGCCAGCAGTCAACCGCTCCCCGGGACTAGCGGGAGAGGCGAGCAGTTCTTC. V gene TRBV6-2 or TRBV6-3 combines with J gene TRBJ2-1; 14 bases align to TRBD2. CDR3 length: 18 amino acids. Germline assignment: CDR1 MNHEY and CDR2 SVGEGT. After removal of 5 bases from V and 10 bases from J, the junction contained 16 bases not matched to a gene.

The V gene is TRBV12-3 or TRBV12-4, the J gene TRBJ2-7, with 8 bases that match TRBD1. J lost 1 base, V lost 4 bases, and 0 bases had no gene match. The CDR3 runs 13 residues. The CDR3 reads CASSYRGSYEQYF. CDR3 DNA: TGTGCCAGCAGTTACAGGGGGTCCTACGAGCAGTACTTC.

This chain uses TRBV28 with TRBJ1-3; tentative D call: TRBD1 (5 bases). The length of the CDR3 is 16 residues. The germline gives CDR1 MDHEN, CDR2 SYDVKM. Trimming left V 7 bases short and J 0 bases short, with 16 bases between. The CDR3 here is CASTRQQSYSGNTIYF. The CDR3 nucleotides are TGTGCCAGCACCCGACAGCAATCTTACTCTGGAAACACCATATATTTT. Together with reference TRBV28 and TRBJ1-3, the CDR3 gives the full variable domain: DVKVTQSSRYLVKRTGEKVFLECVQDMDHENMFWYRQDPGLGLRLIYFSYDVKMKEKGDIPEGYSVSREKKERFSLILESASTNQTSMYLCASTRQQSYSGNTIYFGEGSWLTVV.

This clone was recorded once. The gene calls are TRBV6-2 or TRBV6-3 and TRBJ2-7; TRBD1 is a possible D gene (5 bases). The V end was cut by 5 bases, the J end by 6 bases, with 14 bases between. The length of the CDR3 is 13 residues. The germline gives CDR1 MNHEY, CDR2 SVGEGT. The CDR3 spells CASSLPTAIEQYF. In DNA form, the CDR3 reads TGTGCCAGCAGTCTACCGACAGCCATCGAGCAGTACTTC.

This clone was counted once. CDR3 in DNA: TGTGCCAGCAAGGCAGCGTCTCACGGGCAGTACTTC. Amino acids: CASKAASHGQYF. The V gene is TRBV28, the J gene TRBJ2-7; D not certain. The CDR3 has 12 amino acids. V was cut by 7 bases and J by 9 bases, with 16 bases left in between. The germline V gene has CDR1 MDHEN and CDR2 SYDVKM.

V and J are TRBV5-1 and TRBJ2-5, with 12 bases aligning to TRBD2. CDR3 length equals 16 residues. V lost 4 bases, J lost 4 bases, and 8 bases stayed unmatched. The germline gives CDR1 SGHRS, CDR2 YFSETQ. The CDR3 reads CASSQIPGLAGETQYF. The CDR3 coding sequence is TGCGCCAGCAGCCAAATTCCGGGACTAGCGGGAGAGACCCAGTACTTC. Complete variable domain (other parts from reference TRBV5-1 and TRBJ2-5): KAGVTQTPRYLIKTRGQQVTLSCSPISGHRSVSWYQQTPGQGLQFLFEYFSETQRNKGNFPGRFSGRQFSNSRSEMNVSTLELGDSALYLCASSQIPGLAGETQYFGPGTRLLVL.

V usage is TRBV5-4 and J usage is TRBJ2-1, with 15 bases matching TRBD2. CDR1 and CDR2 (germline): SGHNT, YYREEE (reference sequence). The junction had 5 bases not matched to a gene; V was cut back by 5 bases and J by 8 bases. This CDR3 spans 15 amino acids. The CDR3 spells CASSRTSGRADEQFF. DNA for the CDR3: TGTGCCAGCAGTCGGACTAGCGGGAGGGCCGATGAGCAGTTCTTC.